These 21 T cell receptor beta chains were sequenced from one sample in a study of T-cell reconstitution after alpha-beta-depleted transplantation in children. It was with unique molecular identifiers that the TCRbeta library was prepared. Via MiXCR, TCRdb re-called the PCR reads, giving one row per CDR3 protein. The sample consists of 240,000 or so distinct CDR3 sequences, around 11% of them appearing once. Sequencing used PBMCs from the stem cell graft donor, obtained from the stem cell graft. The source is a human donor who donated a stem cell graft to a child with acute lymphoblastic leukemia.

This sequence joins TRBV19 and TRBJ2-1; D is undetermined. V was cut by 1 base and J by 8 bases, with 9 bases left in between. CDR1 and CDR2 (germline): LNHDA, SQIVND (reference sequence). The CDR3 is 13 amino acids. The DNA for the CDR3 is TGTGCCAGTAGTATAGGGTTCGGTGATGAGCAGTTCTTC. It codes for CASSIGFGDEQFF.

The CDR3: CSASGAAKATAYEQYF. In DNA form, the CDR3 reads TGCAGTGCTAGCGGGGCAGCCAAGGCGACCGCCTACGAGCAGTACTTC. This chain uses TRBV20-1 with TRBJ2-7, with D perhaps matching TRBD1 or TRBD2 (5 bases each). The V end lost 3 bases, the J end lost 2 bases, and 20 bases lay between the germline ends. The germline V gene has CDR1 DFQATT and CDR2 SNEGSKA (reference sequence). The CDR3 is made up of 16 amino acids.

Notes on this clonotype: This may be a read error, as it is one base from a much larger clone. The chain recombines TRBV5-6 with TRBJ2-6, with TRBD1 matching over 9 bases. The V gene's germline CDR1 is SGHDT and CDR2 YYEEEE. The ends lost 6 bases at V and 0 bases at J; junction bases unmatched: 10. This CDR3 contains 18 residues. The CDR3 nucleotides are TGTGCCAGCATCGTACCGGGACAGGGTAGCTCTGGGGCCAACGTCCTGACTTTC. It yields the protein CASIVPGQGSSGANVLTF.

This clonotype showed up just a few times. This chain links TRBV20-1 with TRBJ1-1; tentatively, D is TRBD1 (6 bases). Germline CDR1 DFQATT, CDR2 SNEGSKA (reference sequence). V was cut by 3 bases and J by 4 bases, with 18 bases left in between. The CDR3 runs 15 residues. The CDR3 DNA is TGCAGTGCTAGCAGGGGACGCCCGTGGGCCACTGAAGCTTTCTTT. Translation: CSASRGRPWATEAFF.

In this sample, this clonotype turned up many times. The chain combines TRBV28 with TRBJ2-3; 7 bases align to TRBD2. Germline CDR1 MDHEN, CDR2 SYDVKM. The CDR3 totals 14 residues. V lost 8 bases and J lost 5; bases outside the gene matches: 10. CDR3 coding DNA: TGTGCCAGCGGAGGCCCACAGCGGGGAGATACGCAGTATTTT. Protein product: CASGGPQRGDTQYF.

This chain uses TRBV9 with TRBJ1-1, with a weak D call TRBD1 (6 bases). V lost 3 bases, J lost 3 bases, and 12 bases lay in between. The CDR3 is 14 residues long. Germline assignment: CDR1 SGDLS and CDR2 YYNGEE. The CDR3, as DNA: TGTGCCAGCAGCGGAAACAGGGTCGACACTGAAGCTTTCTTT. As protein: CASSGNRVDTEAFF.

This clonotype was seen many times. The limits of the CDR3 on the DNA are not certain, so only TCRdb's listed CDR3 is given. The CDR3 region is CASSVGQGSFF. The chain joins TRBV28 to TRBJ2-1; whether TRBD1, the table's D call, matches the DNA was not checked. The CDR3 length equals 11 residues, ends included. Germline CDR1 is MDHEN and CDR2 is SYDVKM.

This clonotype came up many times. The J gene is TRBJ1-5, the V gene TRBV10-3, with TRBD1 identical over 7 bases. Germline V CDR1 and CDR2: ENHRY, SYGVKD. Losses at the gene ends were 10 bases for V and 5 bases for J; bases not matched to a gene: 8. CDR3 length: 13 amino acids. The CDR3 protein is CATTGQTDQPQHF. CDR3 nucleotides: TGTGCCACCACGGGACAGACAGATCAGCCCCAGCATTTT.

Ten or more counts support this clonotype. The gene calls are TRBV7-2 and TRBJ1-5; D is uncertain. CDR3 length: 12 amino acids. CDR1 and CDR2 from the germline V gene are SGHTA and FQGNSA. Trimming shortened V by 1 base and J by 7 bases, and 5 bases separated the two germline ends. CDR3 nucleotides: TGTGCCAGCAGCTTAGATCTCCAGCCCCAGCATTTT. Protein: CASSLDLQPQHF.

This clonotype was observed at least ten times. V and J are TRBV7-2 and TRBJ2-3; D ambiguous. There are 13 residues in the CDR3. V was cut by 2 bases and J by 6 bases, with 9 bases left in between. Germline CDR1 and CDR2: SGHTA and FQGNSA. This chain's CDR3 is CASSLYGRDTQYF. CDR3 sequence (DNA): TGTGCCAGCAGCTTATACGGGCGGGATACGCAGTATTTT.

This clonotype was seen repeatedly, ten times or more. This chain uses TRBV7-8 with TRBJ2-7, with 8 positions matching TRBD1. Trimming took 4 bases from V and 6 from J; bases not matched to a gene: 11. This CDR3 contains 15 residues. Germline V CDR1 and CDR2: SGHVS, FQNEAQ. CDR3 nucleotide sequence: TGTGCCAGCAGCTCATCAGGGGGCGGGTTCTCCGAGCAGTACTTC. Its protein product is CASSSSGGGFSEQYF. The full variable domain, its missing parts supplied by reference TRBV7-8 and TRBJ2-7, is GAGVSQSPRYKVAKRGQDVALRCDPISGHVSLFWYQQALGQGPEFLTYFQNEAQLDKSGLPSDRFFAERPEGSVSTLKIQRTQQEDSAVYLCASSSSGGGFSEQYFGPGTRLTVT.

The gene calls are TRBV20-1 and TRBJ2-1; 11 bases fit TRBD2. Trimming removed 0 bases from V and 0 bases from J; junction bases left unmatched: 10. Germline CDR1 DFQATT, CDR2 SNEGSKA (reference sequence). This CDR3 is 19 amino acids long. The CDR3 here is CSARDTASGRLSSYNEQFF. The CDR3 DNA reads TGCAGTGCTAGAGATACGGCTAGCGGGAGGTTGAGCTCCTACAATGAGCAGTTCTTC.

In regard to this clonotype: A clone one base away is much larger, so this may be a read error. The V call is TRBV29-1, the J call TRBJ2-2; D might be TRBD2 (6 bases). The V and J ends lost 5 bases and 1 base respectively, with 11 bases between them. This CDR3 is built from 14 residues. Germline assignment: CDR1 SQVTM and CDR2 ANQGSEA. DNA of the CDR3: TGCAGCGTTAAAATGGGACTGAACACCGGGGAGCTGTTTTTT. Its protein product is CSVKMGLNTGELFF.

This clonotype was seen at least ten times. The chain joins TRBV5-1 to TRBJ1-4; D remains unclear. Looked up from germline, CDR1 is SGHRS and CDR2 is YFSETQ. Trimming took 0 bases from V and 8 from J, leaving 11 bases between them. This CDR3 spans 14 amino acids. Written as DNA, the CDR3 is TGCGCCAGCAGCTTGGCGGGGTATGGCGAAAAACTGTTTTTT. Its translation: CASSLAGYGEKLFF.

Ten or more counts support this clonotype. The chain couples TRBV6-5 to TRBJ2-3; no firm D call. The V gene's germline CDR1 is MNHEY and CDR2 SVGAGI. The CDR3 has 14 amino acids. Deletions cut 4 bases from V and 3 bases from J, with 11 bases between. The CDR3: CASSSPEGTDTQYF. CDR3 in DNA: TGTGCCAGCAGTTCCCCGGAAGGGACAGATACGCAGTATTTT.

The chain employs TRBV5-1 and TRBJ2-7, with D unclear. This CDR3 comprises 13 residues. Trimming left V 0 bases short and J 3 bases short, with 7 bases between. Germline-derived CDR1 and CDR2 are SGHRS and YFSETQ. The CDR3 reads CASSLDGVYEQYF. CDR3 coding DNA: TGCGCCAGCAGCTTGGACGGAGTCTACGAGCAGTACTTC.

There are many counts of this clonotype. The chain uses TRBV6-5 and TRBJ1-3; D is ambiguous. Trimming left V 2 bases short and J 11 bases short, with 13 bases between. Germline V gene sequence: CDR1 MNHEY, CDR2 SVGAGI. This CDR3 contains 13 residues. The CDR3 here is CASSYTRASAIYF. CDR3 in DNA: TGTGCCAGCAGTTACACGAGAGCAAGCGCCATATATTTT.

Ten or more counts support this clonotype. This chain uses TRBV20-1 with TRBJ2-1, with 9 bases that match TRBD2. This CDR3 has 15 amino acids. Trimming at V came to 0 bases and at J to 8 bases, leaving 8 bases not matched to a gene. From germline, CDR1 is DFQATT and CDR2 SNEGSKA (reference sequence). The CDR3 region has the DNA TGCAGTGCTAGAGATTTCCTAGCGGGAAAGGATGAGCAGTTCTTC. As protein: CSARDFLAGKDEQFF.

At least ten counts were recorded for this clonotype. This sequence joins TRBV5-1 and TRBJ2-2; D gene unclear. Trimming removed 4 bases from V and 6 bases from J, with 7 bases in between. CDR3 length: 12 residues. Germline assignment: CDR1 SGHRS and CDR2 YFSETQ. The CDR3 sequence: CASSGRAGELFF. The CDR3, as DNA: TGCGCCAGCAGCGGCAGAGCCGGGGAGCTGTTTTTT.

This clonotype was found once. A much larger clonotype is one base distant, so this may be a read error. The chain couples TRBV4-2 to TRBJ1-1; the D is unclear. Deletions cut 4 bases from V and 4 bases from J, with 16 bases between. This CDR3 comprises 15 residues. Germline V gives CDR1 LGHNA, CDR2 YNFKEQ. Here the CDR3 reads CASSPDLRVSTEAFF. CDR3 sequence (DNA): TGTGCCAGCAGCCCAGATCTACGAGTAAGCACTGAAGCTTTCTTT.

This clonotype was seen at least ten times. The chain joins TRBV25-1 to TRBJ1-4, with D unclear. The germline V and J ends were trimmed by 2 bases and 13 bases, with 8 bases remaining between them. This CDR3 contains 11 residues. Germline V gene lookup returns CDR1 MGHDK and CDR2 SYGVNS. The CDR3: CASSEGPGLFF. In nucleotides, the CDR3 is TGTGCCAGCAGTGAAGGTCCGGGACTGTTTTTT.